This T cell receptor (beta chain) was sequenced for a study of long-term antiretroviral therapy in people with HIV. Study-wide findings and caveats: Blood in the study was drawn between about 2003 and 2017, possibly under older ART regimens, which may be less effective than current ones. Pre-ART expanded clones dominated the repertoire at every time point.

The CDR3 is 15 residues long. CDR1 is MNHEY, CDR2 SVGAGI, per germline. The V segment lost 7 bases and the J segment 4 bases; nucleotides outside the gene matches: 12. It was in the United States that all participants with HIV were treated. Of note for this clone: Its target is unknown.

This was the immunoSEQ v3.0 assay at survey level. Produced via immunoSEQ multiplex PCR; TCRdb's table is partial and in-frame only. The sample records 16,000 or so clones, roughly 85% being singletons. Here the sequenced sample was unsorted PBMCs, taken 0.5 years after starting antiretroviral therapy. V usage is TRBV6-5 and J usage is TRBJ2-7; TRBD1 aligns across 8 bases. The sequence was obtained from a woman aged 40 to 50 with HIV. CDR3: CASIKKSGTGYEQYF. CDR3 DNA sequence: TGTGCCAGCATAAAGAAGTCCGGGACAGGATACGAGCAGTACTTC.